The rows below give T cell receptor beta chains drawn from one sample of a study of T cell responses to AZD1222 COVID-19 vaccine. Sequenced by immunoSEQ multiplex PCR; TCRdb stores in-frame clones only, minus some. The sample records around 100,000 clones, around 87% being singletons. The sample consisted of peripheral blood, taken 28 days after the second AZD1222 dose. The receptor source for this set is an adult who received the AZD1222 COVID-19 vaccine. Both conserved end residues are part of each CDR3.

TRBJ2-1 | TRBV7-2 | CASSGGGLAGGNEQFF
TRBJ2-1 | TRBV30 | CAWSLGGSGFNEQFF
TRBJ2-7 | TRBV28 | CATRDTAYEQYF
TRBJ2-7 | TRBV28 | CASSPGTGTYEQYF
TRBJ2-1 | TRBV21-1 | CASSRETGVYHNEQFF
TRBJ1-5 | TRBV18 | CASSPDPGSNQPQHF
TRBJ2-5 | TRBV11-1 | CASTDPRGETQYF
TRBJ1-2 | TRBV5-4 | CASSPLSGGYTF
TRBJ2-3 | TRBV6-5 | CATQRGTDTQYF
TRBJ2-2 | TRBV10-2 | CASSDIVTMFLNQNTGELFF
TRBJ2-3 | TRBV13 | CASSLVPSTDTQYF
TRBJ2-1 | TRBV5-1 | CASRRTQERYNEQFF
TRBJ2-7 | TRBV19 | CASSEPGQGASEQYF
TRBJ2-3 | TRBV7-9 | CASSLGSGKSTDTQYF
TRBJ2-7 | TRBV27 | CASGLAGDVYEQYF
TRBJ2-7 | TRBV5-6 | CASSLRLRHSISYEQYF
TRBJ1-1 | TRBV18 | CASSQLEVTGRTEAFF
TRBJ2-7 | TRBV2 | CASSEQGVYEQYF
TRBJ2-3 | TRBV5-4 | CASTSARAGADTQYF
TRBJ2-2 | TRBV12-3/TRBV12-4 | CASSSHRAGELFF
TRBJ1-2 | TRBV5-1 | CASSPTGTDYGYTF
TRBJ1-2 | TRBV7-9 | CASSLGQGFYGYTF
TRBJ2-7 | TRBV15 | CATSKGWTHSSYEQYF
TRBJ1-2 | TRBV6-5 | CASREEAGHGYTF
TRBJ2-3 | TRBV5-4 | CASSPNRLAGGADTQYF
TRBJ2-7 | TRBV11-2 | CASGTQTRDRPGYEQYF
TRBJ2-1 | TRBV28 | CASTETLSSYNEQFF
TRBJ2-2 | TRBV30 | CAWSGVDGGELFF
TRBJ2-3 | TRBV6-4 | CASSVAGGPDTQYF
TRBJ1-3 | TRBV9 | CASSVAGPQTGNTIYF
TRBJ1-1 | TRBV3-1/TRBV3-2 | CASSQESLMNTEAFF
TRBJ2-7 | TRBV28 | CASSPLTISGTGLYEQYF
TRBJ2-1 | TRBV5-1 | CASSLEGLLRYNEQFF
TRBJ2-3 | TRBV6-1 | CASSVLSGGAPDTQYF
TRBJ2-1 | TRBV2 | CASSASGRAYNEQFF
TRBJ2-7 | TRBV30 | CAWSQGTYEQYF
TRBJ1-1 | TRBV11-2 | CASSFGGRVAFF
TRBJ2-1 | TRBV6-2/TRBV6-3 | CASSDGAKQFF
TRBJ1-5 | TRBV12-3/TRBV12-4 | CACRYSNQPQHF
TRBJ2-1 | TRBV18 | CASSPPSGDVEQFF
TRBJ1-4 | TRBV5-4 | CASSVRQGANEKLFF
TRBJ1-1 | TRBV7-7 | CASSLNENTEAFF
TRBJ2-5 | TRBV27 | CASTSQGQLKGTQYF
TRBJ2-1 | TRBV19 | CASSIRPSKVRVSYNEQFF
TRBJ1-2 | TRBV28 | CASSPNRVFNYGYTF
TRBJ1-2 | TRBV15 | CATSRDLRGVYGYTF
TRBJ1-2 | TRBV20-1 | CSARDWRGYTF
TRBJ1-4 | TRBV11-1 | CASSPYTGGEKLFF
TRBJ1-5 | TRBV4-3 | CASSQYLGQSNQPQHF
TRBJ2-7 | TRBV27 | CASSLGHLGEQYF
TRBJ2-7 | TRBV29-1 | CSVETVYEQYF
TRBJ2-5 | TRBV30 | CAWSARLLAGGETQYF
TRBJ2-7 | TRBV6-4 | CALPHLAGAHLYEQYF
TRBJ1-2 | TRBV27 | CASSLFGQTDSYGYTF
TRBJ2-3 | TRBV9 | CASSGGTGVSTDTQYF